The clone carrying this TCR beta chain was counted once. Antigen unknown. This may be a read error: a much more frequent sequence differs by one nucleotide. The record originates from a study of T cells in Graves' hyperthyroidism and ophthalmopathy. Study outcomes and limitations: A model using 13 V-J features told ophthalmopathy apart from stable hyperthyroidism. The model anticipated ophthalmopathy a median around six months pre-onset.

Stable Graves' hyperthyroidism denoted no ophthalmopathy progression over 18 months. The TCR beta CDR3 regions underwent amplification using RNA transcripts as the source. HTBI primers were employed in a first-round RT-PCR of the TCR CDR3. Each CDR3 protein gets one entry after TCRdb re-called the multiplex PCR reads with MiXCR. The repertoire holds some 600,000 distinct CDR3 sequences, with about 45% as singletons. The ends were cut back, 4 bases at V and 11 bases at J, with 15 bases in the middle. Looked up from germline, CDR1 is LNHDA and CDR2 is SQIVND (reference sequence). The CDR3 loop spans 14 amino acids.

This receptor was obtained from a woman aged 18-35 years with Graves' hyperthyroidism. The chain employs TRBV19 and TRBJ1-6; perhaps TRBD1 as D (6 bases). Input material: peripheral blood or thyroid tissue (not recorded which). CDR3 protein: CASSSGQGSPPLHF. CDR3 coding DNA: TGTGCCAGTAGTAGCGGCCAGGGGTCTCCACCCCTCCACTTT. The variable domain in full, with the rest retrieved from reference TRBV19 and TRBJ1-6, is DGGITQSPKYLFRKEGQNVTLSCEQNLNHDAMYWYRQDPGQGLRLIYYSQIVNDFQKGDIAEGYSVSREKKESFPLTVTSAQKNPTAFYLCASSSGQGSPPLHFGNGTRLTVT.